These 26 T cell receptor beta chains were sequenced from one sample in a study of cytomegalovirus exposure and HLA in healthy donors. The PCR contained 60 Vbeta and 13 Jbeta primers. The repertoire was sequenced with immunoSEQ multiplex PCR; TCRdb's copy has only in-frame clones and lacks some. The data contain approximately 70,000 clones, approximately 81% of them seen just once; the ten biggest clones take up around 2.9%. The material sequenced was PBMCs. The source of these receptors is a young woman in good health and CMV-seronegative.

V is TRBV5-1 and J is TRBJ2-7, with 7 bases lining up with TRBD2. Germline V CDR1 and CDR2: SGHRS, YFSETQ. The CDR3 is 12 residues long. V lost 4 bases to trimming and J lost 5 bases; unmatched junction nucleotides: 3. The CDR3 sequence is CASSLGGDEQYF. The CDR3 DNA sequence: TGCGCCAGCAGCCTGGGGGGGGACGAGCAGTACTTC. Combining the CDR3 with reference TRBV5-1 and TRBJ2-7 gives the whole variable domain KAGVTQTPRYLIKTRGQQVTLSCSPISGHRSVSWYQQTPGQGLQFLFEYFSETQRNKGNFPGRFSGRQFSNSRSEMNVSTLELGDSALYLCASSLGGDEQYFGPGTRLTVT.

This chain connects TRBV6-5 to TRBJ1-2; D unclear. Trimming cost V 3 bases and J 2 bases, with 10 bases left between them. The CDR3 totals 14 residues. The germline V gene has CDR1 MNHEY and CDR2 SVGAGI. In DNA form, the CDR3 reads TGTGCCAGCAGTTATCAACAGCAGAACTATGGCTACACCTTC. Protein: CASSYQQQNYGYTF.

This sequence joins TRBV6-5 and TRBJ2-5, with D perhaps matching TRBD1 (6 bases). Trimming stripped 7 bases from V and 1 base from J, with 10 bases between. The CDR3 sequence is 13 residues long. CDR1 and CDR2 (germline): MNHEY, SVGAGI. In DNA, the CDR3 is TGTGCCAGCATCGGACAGCCCCAAGAGACCCAGTACTTC. Amino acids: CASIGQPQETQYF.

The chain links TRBV5-6 to TRBJ2-2; no clear D gene. Between the trimmed V and J ends, which lost 2 bases and 1 base, there was a span of 6 bases. This CDR3 has 14 residues. Germline CDR1 reads SGHDT; CDR2 reads YYEEEE. CDR3 residues: CASSLRLNTGELFF. The CDR3 DNA reads TGTGCCAGCAGCTTACGACTGAACACCGGGGAGCTGTTTTTT.

This clone was picked up a small number of times. The chain carries TRBV28 and TRBJ2-1; TRBD1 aligns across 8 bases. Germline CDR1 is MDHEN and CDR2 is SYDVKM. Trimming took 5 bases from V and 1 from J; bases not matched to a gene: 1. The CDR3 runs to 14 residues. The CDR3 is CASSGQGSYNEQFF. The CDR3, as DNA: TGTGCCAGCAGTGGACAGGGTTCCTACAATGAGCAGTTCTTC.

The chain has TRBV5-5 and TRBJ2-5; D call uncertain. The CDR3 contains 16 residues. CDR1 is SGHKS and CDR2 is YYEKEE in the germline V gene (reference sequence). V dropped 5 bases and J dropped 2 bases, with 19 bases sitting between them. Written as DNA, the CDR3 is TGTGCCAGCAGTGCGGAGTCGGGTGGTCAGCAAGAGACCCAGTACTTC. As protein: CASSAESGGQQETQYF.

This chain connects TRBV19 to TRBJ1-2; the D gene is possibly TRBD1 (5 bases). Trimming shortened V by 7 bases and J by 2 bases, and 14 bases separated the two germline ends. Germline CDR1 reads LNHDA; CDR2 reads SQIVND (reference sequence). The CDR3 has 14 residues. The CDR3 here is CASNREAGNYGYTF. As DNA, the CDR3 is TGTGCCAGTAATAGAGAAGCAGGGAACTATGGCTACACCTTC.

V is TRBV9 and J is TRBJ1-1; TRBD1 might be the D (6 bases). The CDR3 totals 14 residues. V lost 5 bases and J 0 bases, leaving 11 bases between the germline ends. Per the germline V gene, CDR1 is SGDLS and CDR2 is YYNGEE. This CDR3 reads CASREDSLNTEAFF. The CDR3 DNA sequence: TGTGCCAGCAGAGAGGACAGTCTGAACACTGAAGCTTTCTTT.

J is TRBJ1-6 and V is TRBV15, with 7 bases that match TRBD1. The CDR3 runs to 15 residues. Losses at the gene ends were 1 base for V and 14 bases for J; bases not matched to a gene: 11. Per the germline V gene, CDR1 is LNHNV and CDR2 is YYDKDF (reference sequence). CDR3 coding DNA: TGTGCCACCAGCAGAGGGGACAGCTTCACCGTAGCCCTCCACTTT. It translates to CATSRGDSFTVALHF.

The genes are TRBV6-5 and TRBJ2-3, with D possibly being TRBD1 (6 bases). Per germline, CDR1 MNHEY and CDR2 SVGAGI. This CDR3 spans 12 amino acids. V lost 6 bases, J lost 4 bases, and 8 bases lay in between. The CDR3 spells CASSRTADTQYF. In nucleotides, the CDR3 is TGTGCCAGCAGCCGGACAGCAGATACGCAGTATTTT.

This clone appeared a few times. This rearrangement joins TRBV5-4 to TRBJ2-5; D is possibly TRBD1 (5 bases). Between the trimmed V and J ends, which lost 0 bases and 5 bases, there was a span of 8 bases. The CDR3 has 13 residues. The germline V gene has CDR1 SGHNT and CDR2 YYREEE (reference sequence). CDR3 DNA: TGTGCCAGCAGCTTGGCAGGGTGGGAGACCCAGTACTTC. It translates to CASSLAGWETQYF.

This clone was found a few times. This chain connects TRBV7-8 to TRBJ2-2, with 9 bases lining up with TRBD1. V was pared by 0 bases and J by 4 bases, with 6 bases of the junction left unmatched. The germline V gene encodes CDR1 SGHVS and CDR2 FQNEAQ. CDR3 length: 17 amino acids. CDR3 nucleotides: TGTGCCAGCAGCTTAGCACAGGGGGCGACGGGCACCGGGGAGCTGTTTTTT. Amino acids: CASSLAQGATGTGELFF.

The gene calls are TRBV2 and TRBJ2-5, with TRBD1 identical over 8 bases. The V segment lost 1 base and the J segment 5 bases; nucleotides outside the gene matches: 6. The CDR3 spans 15 residues. Germline CDR1 and CDR2: SNHLY and FYNNEI. The CDR3: CASSEDRGSEETQYF. DNA of the CDR3: TGTGCCAGCAGTGAAGACAGGGGGTCCGAGGAGACCCAGTACTTC.

The V call is TRBV7-2, the J call TRBJ2-7; 7 nucleotides line up with TRBD1. This CDR3 has 15 amino acids. Germline values: CDR1 SGHTA, CDR2 FQGNSA. V lost 5 bases and J lost 0; bases outside the gene matches: 7. In nucleotides, the CDR3 is TGTGCCAGCAGCGACCCGGGACAGCCCTCCTACGAGCAGTACTTC. Its translation is CASSDPGQPSYEQYF.

The J gene is TRBJ1-4, the V gene TRBV14, with 10 bases that match TRBD1. V was pared by 0 bases and J by 8 bases, with 6 bases of the junction left unmatched. The CDR3 sequence is 16 residues long. The germline V gene encodes CDR1 SGHDN and CDR2 FVKESK. CDR3 sequence (DNA): TGTGCCAGCAGCCAAGAGATGGGACAGGGGACAGAAAAACTGTTTTTT. As protein: CASSQEMGQGTEKLFF.

This sequence joins TRBV7-8 and TRBJ1-5; 9 nucleotides match TRBD1. Per the germline V gene, CDR1 is SGHVS and CDR2 is FQNEAQ. This CDR3 comprises 14 residues. V shed 4 bases, J shed 7 bases, and the junction held 5 bases outside the gene matches. The CDR3 loop reads CASSYDRGRQPQHF. The DNA of the CDR3 is TGTGCCAGCAGCTACGACAGGGGGAGGCAGCCCCAGCATTTT.

J is TRBJ1-6 and V is TRBV7-9; 8 nucleotides line up with TRBD1. Trimming took 5 bases from V and 4 from J; bases not matched to a gene: 7. Looked up from germline, CDR1 is SEHNR and CDR2 is FQNEAQ (reference sequence). This CDR3 is built from 16 residues. The CDR3 coding sequence is TGTGCCAGCAGCAACGGACAGGGCTTTTATAATTCACCCCTCCACTTT. Its translation is CASSNGQGFYNSPLHF.

CDR3 amino acids: CASSQELGQAGGNTIYF. In nucleotides, the CDR3 is TGCGCCAGCAGCCAAGAATTGGGACAGGCCGGTGGAAACACCATATATTTT. The rearrangement uses TRBV4-3 and TRBJ1-3; 8 nucleotides line up with TRBD1. The CDR3 totals 17 residues. Germline values: CDR1 LGHNA, CDR2 YSLEER. Unmatched junction bases numbered 7, after V lost 0 bases and J lost 3 bases.

Notes on this clone: At one boundary the junction diverges from the germline segment, which might be a read error. CDR3 sequence: CASTEGTGGADTQYF. The CDR3 coding sequence is TGTGCCAGCACTGAAGGGACAGGGGGAGCAGATACGCAGTATTTT. The chain combines TRBV6-1 with TRBJ2-3, with 11 bases fitting TRBD1. There are 15 residues in the CDR3. In germline, CDR1 is MNHNS, CDR2 SASEGT.

J is TRBJ1-2 and V is TRBV7-5; TRBD1 is the table's D call and was not checked against the DNA. TRBV7-5 is shown as a pseudogene. The length of the CDR3 is 14 residues. CDR3: CARRQAREEYGYTF. DNA of the CDR3: TGTGCCAGAAGACAAGCCAGGGAAGAATATGGCTACACCTTC.

J is TRBJ1-1 and V is TRBV7-2, with 8 bases identical to TRBD1. V was clipped by 3 bases and J by 4 bases; unmatched bases: 4. CDR3 length: 14 amino acids. Germline lookup yields CDR1 SGHTA and CDR2 FQGNSA. CDR3 amino acids: CASSLTGVLTEAFF. The CDR3 bases are TGTGCCAGCAGCTTGACAGGGGTTCTCACTGAAGCTTTCTTT. Supplemented by reference TRBV7-2 and TRBJ1-1, the full variable domain reads GAGVSQSPSNKVTEKGKDVELRCDPISGHTALYWYRQSLGQGLEFLIYFQGNSAPDKSGLPSDRFSAERTGGSVSTLTIQRTQQEDSAVYLCASSLTGVLTEAFFGQGTRLTVV.

The V call is TRBV6-1, the J call TRBJ2-1; 12 positions agree with TRBD2. Germline lookup yields CDR1 MNHNS and CDR2 SASEGT. The CDR3 spans 17 residues. The junction had 7 bases not matched to a gene; V was cut back by 3 bases and J by 4 bases. The CDR3 sequence is CASSETSGGWGYNEQFF. CDR3 bases: TGTGCCAGCAGTGAGACTAGCGGGGGCTGGGGTTACAATGAGCAGTTCTTC.

The chain links TRBV2 to TRBJ2-2; 8 positions agree with TRBD2. The CDR3 is 16 amino acids. CDR1 and CDR2 (germline): SNHLY, FYNNEI. After removal of 6 bases from V and 1 base from J, the junction contained 7 bases not matched to a gene. CDR3 in DNA: TGTGCCAGCAGCGCCGGGAGGGGCGAGAACACCGGGGAGCTGTTTTTT. Its translation is CASSAGRGENTGELFF.

The genes are TRBV7-7 and TRBJ2-1, with D possibly being TRBD2 (5 bases). V lost 5 bases to trimming and J lost 3 bases, with 17 bases between them. The CDR3 length is 16 residues. Germline V gene sequence: CDR1 SSHAT, CDR2 FNYEAQ (reference sequence). CDR3 coding DNA: TGTGCCAGCAGCCCCCTTGAGGAGCGGAACTACAATGAGCAGTTCTTC. Translation gives CASSPLEERNYNEQFF.

This chain connects TRBV27 to TRBJ1-2; tentatively, D is TRBD1 (5 bases). The V end lost 2 bases, the J end lost 4 bases, and 14 bases lay between the germline ends. CDR1 is MNHEY and CDR2 is SMNVEV in the germline V gene (reference sequence). CDR3 length equals 15 residues. CDR3 protein: CASSLRGSLFYGYTF. DNA of the CDR3: TGTGCCAGCAGTTTAAGGGGTTCCCTGTTCTATGGCTACACCTTC.

The chain employs TRBV19 and TRBJ1-1; maybe TRBD1 (6 bases). This CDR3 spans 14 amino acids. Germline CDR1 LNHDA, CDR2 SQIVND (reference sequence). Trimming took 3 bases from V and 2 from J, leaving 10 bases between them. Here the CDR3 reads CASSMDSPNTEAFF. The CDR3 region has the DNA TGTGCCAGTAGTATGGACAGTCCAAACACTGAAGCTTTCTTT.